The 6 T cell receptor beta chains below were found in one sample sequenced in a study of blood T cell repertoires in COVID-19. Method: immunoSEQ multiplex PCR; TCRdb's copy keeps in-frame clones and lacks some. The sample shows some 210,000 clones, 80% of them seen only once. Sequencing was performed on PBMCs or T cells enriched from blood (not recorded which). Every receptor here comes from a man aged 25 to 40 with acute COVID-19.

The chain joins TRBV29-1 to TRBJ2-5; D unclear. Trimming removed 2 bases at V and 4 bases at J, with 11 bases between. Germline V gene data show CDR1 as SQVTM and CDR2 as ANQGSEA. The CDR3 has 13 amino acids. The CDR3 DNA follows: TGCAGCGTTGAATCCGTGGCAAGAGAGACCCAGTACTTC. This codes for CSVESVARETQYF. The full variable domain, with the rest looked up from reference TRBV29-1 and TRBJ2-5, is SAVISQKPSRDICQRGTSLTIQCQVDSQVTMMFWYRQQPGQSLTLIATANQGSEATYESGFVIDKFPISRPNLTFSTLTVSNMSPEDSSIYLCSVESVARETQYFGPGTRLLVL.

Note on this clone: Other DNA sequences in this sample translate to the same CDR3. J is TRBJ2-1 and V is TRBV11-2, with TRBD2 matching 8 bases. CDR1 SGHAT and CDR2 FQNNGV come from the germline V gene. CDR3 length: 15 residues. Trimming took 4 bases from V and 9 from J; bases not matched to a gene: 11. The CDR3 reads CASSSPGGVGGEQFF. CDR3 bases: TGTGCCAGCAGCTCCCCGGGGGGGGTGGGGGGTGAGCAGTTCTTC.

The chain links TRBV29-1 to TRBJ2-4; perhaps TRBD1 as D (5 bases). Trimming stripped 0 bases from V and 8 bases from J, with 17 bases between. This CDR3 spans 15 amino acids. Germline assignment: CDR1 SQVTM and CDR2 ANQGSEA. For the CDR3, the DNA is TGCAGCGTTGAAGATGGGGTAAAGGGGTGGCACATTCAGTACTTC. The encoded protein is CSVEDGVKGWHIQYF.

The chain recombines TRBV5-1 with TRBJ1-2, with 10 positions matching TRBD1. J gave up 6 bases and V 3 bases, and 5 bases lay outside the gene matches. Germline values: CDR1 SGHRS, CDR2 YFSETQ. CDR3 size: 14 residues. The CDR3 region is CASSWTGGNDGYTF. For the CDR3, the DNA is TGCGCCAGCAGCTGGACAGGGGGAAACGATGGCTACACCTTC.

This chain joins TRBV9 and TRBJ1-3; D is possibly TRBD1 (5 bases). V lost 4 bases, J lost 1 base, and 18 bases lay in between. Germline V gene lookup returns CDR1 SGDLS and CDR2 YYNGEE. The CDR3 is made up of 17 amino acids. CDR3 sequence: CASSLNPDGTSGNTIYF. The DNA for the CDR3 is TGTGCCAGCAGCCTCAACCCTGACGGGACTTCTGGAAACACCATATATTTT.

This chain connects TRBV9 to TRBJ1-2; possibly TRBD1 for D (5 bases). Germline V CDR1 and CDR2: SGDLS, YYNGEE. Trimming stripped 4 bases from V and 2 bases from J, with 9 bases between. The length of the CDR3 is 13 residues. CDR3 nucleotides: TGTGCCAGCAGCCTGGGGGGGAACTATGGCTACACCTTC. It is translated as CASSLGGNYGYTF.